The TCR beta chain under discussion was sequenced for a study of beta chain features in type 1 diabetes. The V end lost 6 bases, the J end lost 3 bases, and 11 bases lay between the germline ends. CDR1 and CDR2 (germline): SNHLY, FYNNEI. This CDR3 has 13 amino acids. Expressed TCRB transcripts got sequenced, as all isolated RNA was reverse transcribed. Here immunoSEQ multiplex PCR was the method, and the copy in TCRdb shows in-frame clones only, minus some. The data show hundreds of thousands of clones, approximately 10% seen once. Concerning this clone itself: The same CDR3 is also encoded by other DNA sequences in this sample.

The TCR sequence derives from a woman aged 18-29 years in good health. Specimen: naive CD4+ T cells from blood. V usage is TRBV2 and J usage is TRBJ2-5; D possibly corresponds to TRBD1 (5 bases). CDR3 nucleotides: TGTGCCAGCAGCCTTGACAGAGAAGAGACCCAGTACTTC. This encodes CASSLDREETQYF.